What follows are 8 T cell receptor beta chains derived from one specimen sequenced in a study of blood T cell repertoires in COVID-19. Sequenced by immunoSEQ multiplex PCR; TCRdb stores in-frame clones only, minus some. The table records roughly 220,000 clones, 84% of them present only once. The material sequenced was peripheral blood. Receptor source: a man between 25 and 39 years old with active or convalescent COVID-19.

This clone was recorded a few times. As DNA, the CDR3 is TGTGCCAGCAGTTTACAGGGGTACTACGAGCAGTACTTC. It is translated as CASSLQGYYEQYF. The chain has TRBV6-7 and TRBJ2-7, with TRBD1 matching 7 bases. TRBV6-7 belongs to the ORF category, with a function that is uncertain. This CDR3 is 13 amino acids long. V dropped 4 bases and J dropped 3; count of bases not matched to a gene: 3.

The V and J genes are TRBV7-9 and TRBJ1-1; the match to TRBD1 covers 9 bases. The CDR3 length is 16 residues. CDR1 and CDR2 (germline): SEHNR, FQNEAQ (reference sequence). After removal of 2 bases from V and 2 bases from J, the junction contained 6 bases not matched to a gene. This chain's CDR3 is CASSLPRQGGNTEAFF. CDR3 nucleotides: TGTGCCAGCAGCTTACCCAGACAGGGGGGAAACACTGAAGCTTTCTTT. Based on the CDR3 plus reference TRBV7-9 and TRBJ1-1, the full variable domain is DTGVSQNPRHKITKRGQNVTFRCDPISEHNRLYWYRQTLGQGPEFLTYFQNEAQLEKSRLLSDRFSAERPKGSFSTLEIQRTEQGDSAMYLCASSLPRQGGNTEAFFGQGTRLTVV.

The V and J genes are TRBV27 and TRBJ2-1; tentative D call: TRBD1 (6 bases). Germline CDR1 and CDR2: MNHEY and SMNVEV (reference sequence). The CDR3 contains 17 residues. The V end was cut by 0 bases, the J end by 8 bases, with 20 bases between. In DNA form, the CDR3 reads TGTGCCAGCAGTTTATCTGTCCGGGACACCCTCCGCGATGAGCAGTTCTTC. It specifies CASSLSVRDTLRDEQFF.

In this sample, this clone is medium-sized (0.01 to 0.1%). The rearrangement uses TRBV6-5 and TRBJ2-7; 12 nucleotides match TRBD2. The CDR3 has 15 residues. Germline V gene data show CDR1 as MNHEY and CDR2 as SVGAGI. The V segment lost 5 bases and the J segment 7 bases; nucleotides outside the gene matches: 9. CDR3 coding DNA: TGTGCCAGCAGTCTGCTAGCGGGAGGGCCGTGGGAGCAGTACTTC. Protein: CASSLLAGGPWEQYF.

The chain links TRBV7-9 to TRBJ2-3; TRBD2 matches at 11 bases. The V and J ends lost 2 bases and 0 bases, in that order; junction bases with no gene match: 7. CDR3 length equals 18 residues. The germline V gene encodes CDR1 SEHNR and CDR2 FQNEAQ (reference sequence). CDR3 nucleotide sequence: TGTGCCAGCAGCTTATGGCGCGGGACTAGCGGTAGCACAGATACGCAGTATTTT. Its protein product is CASSLWRGTSGSTDTQYF. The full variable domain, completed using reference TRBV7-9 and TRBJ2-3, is DTGVSQNPRHKITKRGQNVTFRCDPISEHNRLYWYRQTLGQGPEFLTYFQNEAQLEKSRLLSDRFSAERPKGSFSTLEIQRTEQGDSAMYLCASSLWRGTSGSTDTQYFGPGTRLTVL.

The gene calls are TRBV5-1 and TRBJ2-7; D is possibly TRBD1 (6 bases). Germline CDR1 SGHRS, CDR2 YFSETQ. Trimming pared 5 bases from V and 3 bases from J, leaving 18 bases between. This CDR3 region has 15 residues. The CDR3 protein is CASSPSGAGGYEQYF. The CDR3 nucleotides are TGCGCCAGCAGTCCCTCAGGGGCCGGTGGCTACGAGCAGTACTTC.

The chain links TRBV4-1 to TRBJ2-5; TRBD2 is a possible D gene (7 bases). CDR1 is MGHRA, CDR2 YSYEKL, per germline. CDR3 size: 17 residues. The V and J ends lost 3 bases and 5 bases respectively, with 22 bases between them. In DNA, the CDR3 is TGCGCCAGCAGCCAGCCGGGGAGAGGGGGGGCCTGGGAGACCCAGTACTTC. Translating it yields CASSQPGRGGAWETQYF.

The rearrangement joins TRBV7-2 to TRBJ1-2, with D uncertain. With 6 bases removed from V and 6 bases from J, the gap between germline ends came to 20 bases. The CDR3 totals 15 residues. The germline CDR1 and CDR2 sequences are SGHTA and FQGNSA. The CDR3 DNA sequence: TGTGCCAGCAGAGCCCCGTTCAAGGGAGAGAATGGCTACACCTTC. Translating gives CASRAPFKGENGYTF.